These T cell receptor beta chains were read from a single sample in a study of T cell changes during pregnancy in multiple sclerosis. The protocol was immunoSEQ multiplex PCR, while the TCRdb copy is restricted to in-frame clones and leaves out a portion. Of tens of thousands of clones in the sample, 85% to 95% were seen once. This specimen consisted of CD4+ T cells from peripheral blood mononuclear cells, obtained in the second trimester of pregnancy. These receptors all stem from a female donor with multiple sclerosis, enrolled in a pregnancy study. The CDR3 runs from the conserved cysteine through the conserved F or W. The order of the fields is D gene, V gene, clone size, J gene, CDR3 DNA, CDR3 protein. D genes are given only for firm matches. A row's size may be missing; if present it is once, few, many or a size class.

d_gene: .; v_gene: TRBV4-3; abundance: .; j_gene: TRBJ2-3; CDR3nt: TGCGCCAGCAGCCAAGTTGAGAACACAGATACGCAGTATTTT; CDR3aa: CASSQVENTDTQYF
d_gene: .; v_gene: TRBV19; abundance: .; j_gene: TRBJ2-3; CDR3nt: TGTGCCAGTAGCGAGGCAGATACGCAGTATTTT; CDR3aa: CASSEADTQYF
d_gene: TRBD2; v_gene: TRBV27; abundance: .; j_gene: TRBJ2-7; CDR3nt: TGTGCCAGCAGTTCCGGGGGGAACCCATACGAGCAGTACTTC; CDR3aa: CASSSGGNPYEQYF
d_gene: TRBD1; v_gene: TRBV7-9; abundance: .; j_gene: TRBJ2-7; CDR3nt: TGTGCCAGCAGCTGGGTCGGAGACAGGGGAAGGAAGTACTTC; CDR3aa: CASSWVGDRGRKYF
d_gene: TRBD1; v_gene: TRBV12-5; abundance: .; j_gene: TRBJ1-2; CDR3nt: TGTGCTAGTGGTTTGGTACGAGGGACAGGGAACCGGGGCTACACCTTC; CDR3aa: CASGLVRGTGNRGYTF
d_gene: TRBD1; v_gene: TRBV6-5; abundance: .; j_gene: TRBJ2-5; CDR3nt: TGTGCCAGCAGTCGACAGGGCCAAGAGACCCAGTACTTC; CDR3aa: CASSRQGQETQYF
d_gene: .; v_gene: TRBV27; abundance: .; j_gene: TRBJ1-2; CDR3nt: TGTGCCAGCAGTTTCCAGGGCAATGGCTACACCTTC; CDR3aa: CASSFQGNGYTF
d_gene: TRBD1; v_gene: TRBV11-1; abundance: .; j_gene: TRBJ2-7; CDR3nt: TGTGCCAGCAGCCCCCGAGGGGGCGAACGCTCCTACGAGCAGTACTTC; CDR3aa: CASSPRGGERSYEQYF
d_gene: .; v_gene: TRBV6-1; abundance: .; j_gene: TRBJ2-7; CDR3nt: TGTGCCAGCAGTACAGGGATTCCCAACGAGCAGTACTTC; CDR3aa: CASSTGIPNEQYF
d_gene: .; v_gene: TRBV12-1; abundance: .; j_gene: TRBJ2-2; CDR3nt: TGTGCCAGCAGCGTCTACAGGGGGGGGGAGCTGTTTTTT; CDR3aa: CASSVYRGGELFF
d_gene: TRBD2; v_gene: TRBV7-9; abundance: few; j_gene: TRBJ2-5; CDR3nt: TGTGCCAGCAGCTTAGGGGCTAGCGGTTATCAAGAGACCCAGTACTTC; CDR3aa: CASSLGASGYQETQYF
d_gene: .; v_gene: TRBV7-3; abundance: .; j_gene: TRBJ2-3; CDR3nt: TGTGCCAGCAGCCAAACCTACACAGATACGCAGTATTTT; CDR3aa: CASSQTYTDTQYF
d_gene: TRBD2; v_gene: TRBV4-3; abundance: .; j_gene: TRBJ2-3; CDR3nt: TGCGCCAGCAGCCAAGCGAGGACTAGCGGGGGGACGCAGTATTTT; CDR3aa: CASSQARTSGGTQYF
d_gene: TRBD2; v_gene: TRBV19; abundance: .; j_gene: TRBJ2-1; CDR3nt: TGTGCCAGTAGCACAGGACTAGCGCCTAACAATGAGCAGTTCTTC; CDR3aa: CASSTGLAPNNEQFF
d_gene: TRBD1; v_gene: TRBV7-2; abundance: once; j_gene: TRBJ1-1; CDR3nt: TGTGCCAGCAGTCAAAACAGGGGTATCGAAGCTTTCTTT; CDR3aa: CASSQNRGIEAFF
d_gene: TRBD2; v_gene: TRBV4-2; abundance: .; j_gene: TRBJ2-1; CDR3nt: TGTGCCAGCAGCCCCGCCCCACTAGCGGGAGGGCCTCGACTCCTTAACAATGAGCAGTTCTTC; CDR3aa: CASSPAPLAGGPRLLNNEQFF
d_gene: .; v_gene: TRBV30; abundance: .; j_gene: TRBJ1-6; CDR3nt: TGTGCCTGGGTAAGACAGGAGCATTCACCCCTCCACTTT; CDR3aa: CAWVRQEHSPLHF
d_gene: .; v_gene: TRBV7-2; abundance: .; j_gene: TRBJ1-2; CDR3nt: TGTGCCAGCAGCTTAAGGCAGGGGACCTATGGCTACACCTTC; CDR3aa: CASSLRQGTYGYTF
d_gene: .; v_gene: TRBV7-8; abundance: .; j_gene: TRBJ1-5; CDR3nt: TGTGCCAGCAGCTTGGTAGGGGTCTCTAATCAGCCCCAGCATTTT; CDR3aa: CASSLVGVSNQPQHF
d_gene: .; v_gene: TRBV9; abundance: .; j_gene: TRBJ2-7; CDR3nt: TGTGCCAGCAGCGCCTGGCCCATCTCCTACGAGCAGTACTTC; CDR3aa: CASSAWPISYEQYF
d_gene: .; v_gene: TRBV6-1; abundance: once; j_gene: TRBJ1-4; CDR3nt: TGTGCCAGCAGTGTCCAAGCCAGAGGCAACCTTGCAAAACTGTTTTTT; CDR3aa: CASSVQARGNLAKLFF
d_gene: TRBD2; v_gene: TRBV5-6; abundance: .; j_gene: TRBJ2-7; CDR3nt: TGTGCCAGCAGCTCACTAGCGGGAGGGTCCTACGAGCAGTACTTC; CDR3aa: CASSSLAGGSYEQYF
d_gene: TRBD1; v_gene: TRBV20-1; abundance: .; j_gene: TRBJ2-7; CDR3nt: TGCAGTGCTAGGGTACAGGGGGTTAGGTACTTC; CDR3aa: CSARVQGVRYF
d_gene: .; v_gene: TRBV5-1; abundance: .; j_gene: TRBJ2-7; CDR3nt: TGCGCCAGCTCCTCGGCCAAGGGGGGGTTAGACGAGCAGTACTTC; CDR3aa: CASSSAKGGLDEQYF
d_gene: .; v_gene: TRBV2; abundance: .; j_gene: TRBJ1-1; CDR3nt: TGTGCCAGCAGCCAGATGAACACTGAAGCTTTCTTT; CDR3aa: CASSQMNTEAFF
d_gene: .; v_gene: TRBV6-5; abundance: .; j_gene: TRBJ1-2; CDR3nt: TGTGCCAGCAGTCCCGATTTGACAGTGTATGGCTACACCTTC; CDR3aa: CASSPDLTVYGYTF
d_gene: TRBD2; v_gene: TRBV11-2; abundance: .; j_gene: TRBJ2-4; CDR3nt: TGTGCCAGCAGCCGTTACGGGGGGGGCAAAAACATTCAGTACTTC; CDR3aa: CASSRYGGGKNIQYF
d_gene: .; v_gene: TRBV7-9; abundance: .; j_gene: TRBJ2-7; CDR3nt: TGTGCCAGCAGCTTGGCAGGGGGGCAGGGGGAGCAGTACTTC; CDR3aa: CASSLAGGQGEQYF
d_gene: .; v_gene: TRBV5-1; abundance: .; j_gene: TRBJ1-1; CDR3nt: TGCGCCAGCAGCTTCAGCGGGAACACTGAAGCTTTCTTT; CDR3aa: CASSFSGNTEAFF
d_gene: .; v_gene: TRBV27; abundance: .; j_gene: TRBJ1-2; CDR3nt: TGTGCCAGCAGGAAGAACAGGGAATTTGGCTACACCTTC; CDR3aa: CASRKNREFGYTF
d_gene: .; v_gene: TRBV11-3; abundance: .; j_gene: TRBJ2-2; CDR3nt: TGTGCCAGCAGCTCCAGGGTTAACACCGGGGAGCTGTTTTTT; CDR3aa: CASSSRVNTGELFF
d_gene: TRBD2; v_gene: TRBV19; abundance: .; j_gene: TRBJ2-7; CDR3nt: TGTGCCAGTAGTATAAGAGTGGGACTAGCGGCATCCTACGAGCAGTACTTC; CDR3aa: CASSIRVGLAASYEQYF